This T cell receptor beta chain was documented in a study of blood T cell repertoires in COVID-19. The repertoire was sequenced with immunoSEQ multiplex PCR; TCRdb's copy has only in-frame clones and lacks some. The data show some 170,000 clones, with about 74% seen just once and about 7.8% held by the top ten. The sample holds a few counts of this clone. Germline CDR1 reads LGHNA; CDR2 reads YSLEER. This CDR3 region has 14 residues. The germline V and J ends were trimmed by 1 base and 10 bases, with 11 bases remaining between them. The chain couples TRBV4-3 to TRBJ1-6; the D is unclear. The sample consisted of peripheral blood. This clonotype was sampled from a man aged 55 to 69 with acute or convalescent COVID-19. The CDR3 nucleotides are TGCGCCAGCAGCCAAGCCGGGGTTAGCTCACCCCTCCACTTT. Protein sequence: CASSQAGVSSPLHF.